The source of this TCR beta chain is a study of regulatory T cells in long-lasting Graves disease. Specified time point: newly diagnosed GD, antithyroid drugs for less than 3 months. The authors made the TCR library using RNA they extracted from PBMCs. Combining iRepertoire HTBI primers with Arm-PCR of CDR3 regions, the authors built TCR beta libraries. TCRdb itself ran the multiplex PCR reads through MiXCR, one entry per CDR3 protein. The repertoire holds almost 450,000 distinct CDR3 sequences, with about 17% as singletons. Germline lookup yields CDR1 DFQATT and CDR2 SNEGSKA (reference sequence). Trimming left V 1 base short and J 7 bases short, with 14 bases between. This CDR3 is built from 13 residues. In addition, the sample was reused for a study of T cells in Graves' hyperthyroidism and ophthalmopathy. That paper adds: In the blood, most expanded thyroid clonotypes above 0.001 appeared as well.

The specimen comprised peripheral blood mononuclear cells (PBMCs), sampled at new diagnosis, from a patient treated with antithyroid drugs. The clonotype originates from a woman in her 30s with Graves disease. The chain is built from TRBV20-1 and TRBJ2-7, with TRBD2 as a possible D gene (6 bases). CDR3: CSARVTRGREQYF. In nucleotides, the CDR3 is TGCAGTGCTAGAGTAACCCGGGGGAGGGAGCAGTACTTC.